Included here is one T cell receptor beta chain sequence, with context. What it binds is not known. Per the germline V gene, CDR1 is GTSNPN and CDR2 is SVGIG (reference sequence). Deletions cut 5 bases from V and 6 bases from J, with 13 bases between. The CDR3 extends over 13 amino acids. This sample stems from a study of T cells in Graves' hyperthyroidism and ophthalmopathy. Stable hyperthyroidism: no ophthalmopathy progression over 18 months of follow-up. Uncontrolled infection, other autoimmune disease, pregnancy or lactation led to exclusion. General study findings and limits: Peripheral blood also featured most of the thyroid clonotypes expanded above 0.001.

Amplification yielded TCR beta CDR3 regions, with RNA transcripts as the source. HTBI primers were employed in a first-round RT-PCR of the TCR CDR3. In TCRdb, the multiplex PCR reads were re-called with MiXCR into one record per CDR3 protein. This sample yields around 560,000 distinct CDR3 sequences, of which around 15% are seen a single time; 18% belongs to the top ten. This receptor was taken from a woman between 18 and 29 years old with Graves' hyperthyroidism. The chain recombines TRBV30 with TRBJ1-4; TRBD1 might be the D (5 bases). Sequenced: blood. In nucleotides, the CDR3 is TGTGCCTGGCGACCCAGGGTATATGAAAAACTGTTTTTT. It codes for CAWRPRVYEKLFF.